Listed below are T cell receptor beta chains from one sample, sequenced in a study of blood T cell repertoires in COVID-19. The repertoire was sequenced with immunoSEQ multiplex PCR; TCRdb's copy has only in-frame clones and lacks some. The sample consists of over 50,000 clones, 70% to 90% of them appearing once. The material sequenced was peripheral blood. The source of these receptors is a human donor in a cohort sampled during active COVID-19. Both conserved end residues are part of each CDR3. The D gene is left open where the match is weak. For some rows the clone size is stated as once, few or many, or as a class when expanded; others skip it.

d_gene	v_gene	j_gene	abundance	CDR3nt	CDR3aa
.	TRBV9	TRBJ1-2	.	TGTGCCAGCAGCGTAGAAACAGCACCTAATGGCTACACCTTC	CASSVETAPNGYTF
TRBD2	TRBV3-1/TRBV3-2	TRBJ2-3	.	TGTGCCAGCAGCCCGACTAGCGGGAGTGGGACAGATACGCAGTATTTT	CASSPTSGSGTDTQYF
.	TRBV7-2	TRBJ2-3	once	TGTGCCAGCACGGAAGGGGCCCTCACAGATACGCAGTATTTT	CASTEGALTDTQYF
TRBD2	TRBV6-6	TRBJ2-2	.	TGTGCCAGCAGCCCCGGTGGAGCGGGAGGGCGCGGGGAGCTGTTTTTT	CASSPGGAGGRGELFF
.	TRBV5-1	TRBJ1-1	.	TGCGCCAGCAGCCCAGAGGATTGGCGGGTCACTGAAGCTTTCTTT	CASSPEDWRVTEAFF
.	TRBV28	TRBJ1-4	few	TGTGCCAGCAGCCCTCTTCCGGATGAAAAACTGTTTTTT	CASSPLPDEKLFF
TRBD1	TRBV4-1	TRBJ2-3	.	TGCGCCAGCAGCCTGGGACAGGGGGCCACAGATACGCAGTATTTT	CASSLGQGATDTQYF
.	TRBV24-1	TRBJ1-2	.	TGTGCCACCAGTGACAGTGGCCCTTATAACTATGGCTACACCTTC	CATSDSGPYNYGYTF
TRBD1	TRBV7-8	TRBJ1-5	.	TGTGCCAGCAGCCCGACAGGGCCTAATCAGCCCCAGCATTTT	CASSPTGPNQPQHF
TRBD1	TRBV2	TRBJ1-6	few	TGTGCCAGCATGGACAGGGTAGGCCCCGGAGCTTATTCACCCCTCCACTTT	CASMDRVGPGAYSPLHF
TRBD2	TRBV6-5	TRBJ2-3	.	TGTGCCAGCAGTTCAACTAGCGGTATAACAGATACGCAGTATTTT	CASSSTSGITDTQYF
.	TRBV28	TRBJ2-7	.	TGTGCCAGCAGTTTTAGGCTTAGGGGGGGCTACTCCTACGAGCAGTACTTC	CASSFRLRGGYSYEQYF
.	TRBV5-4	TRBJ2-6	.	TGTGCCAGCAGCTTGGCGGGAGCTGGGGCCAACGTCCTGACTTTC	CASSLAGAGANVLTF
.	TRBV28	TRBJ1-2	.	TGTGCCAGCAGTACTCGGGCTAACTATGGCTACACCTTC	CASSTRANYGYTF
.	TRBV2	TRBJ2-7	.	TGTGCCAGCAGTGGTCGTTCTCAAATCTCGGGGCAGTACTTC	CASSGRSQISGQYF
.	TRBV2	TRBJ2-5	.	TGTGCCAGCAGTACCCGTCCTGGGAGGTGGGAGACCCAGTACTTC	CASSTRPGRWETQYF
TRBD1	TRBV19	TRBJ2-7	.	TGTGCCAGTAGTCCCCGCAGGGGGTCCTACGAGCAGTACTTC	CASSPRRGSYEQYF
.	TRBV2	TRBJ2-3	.	TGTGCCAGCAGGCCGCTAGCTAGCACAGATACGCAGTATTTT	CASRPLASTDTQYF
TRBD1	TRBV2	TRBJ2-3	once	TGTGCCAGCAGGGGGACAGGGGCAGATACGCAGTATTTT	CASRGTGADTQYF
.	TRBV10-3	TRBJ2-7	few	TGTGCCATCAGAAGCGCGGGTCTAGCTCTCGACGAGCAGTACTTC	CAIRSAGLALDEQYF
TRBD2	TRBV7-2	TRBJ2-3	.	TGTGCCAGCAGCGCGGGACTAGCGGGCGCCACAGATACGCAGTATTTT	CASSAGLAGATDTQYF
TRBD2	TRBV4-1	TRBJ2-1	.	TGCGCCAGCAGCCCTTCGGTGGTACGGGAGGGCCTCAATGAGCAGTTCTTC	CASSPSVVREGLNEQFF